Following are 23 T cell receptor beta chains from one sample sequenced in a study of CD8+ T cells in alopecia areata. Treatment specified: oral pan-JAK inhibitor, 5-10 mg twice daily. Reverse transcription of extracted RNA yielded cDNA, which provided the sequencing template. Assay: immunoSEQ multiplex PCR; the TCRdb copy retains only in-frame clones and omits some. This sample yields about 92,000 clones, of which roughly two fifths are seen a single time; roughly 18% belongs to the top ten. The sequenced sample was CD8+ T cells sorted from blood, obtained at week 24, from a patient treated with tofacitinib. Receptor source: a human donor with alopecia areata.

The table lists this clone with a few counts. This chain joins TRBV7-9 and TRBJ1-1; D is unresolved. The V and J ends lost 1 base and 7 bases respectively, with 4 bases between them. CDR3 length: 11 residues. Germline CDR1 SEHNR, CDR2 FQNEAQ (reference sequence). This CDR3 reads CASSLGREAFF. The CDR3 nucleotides are TGTGCCAGCAGCTTAGGGCGTGAAGCTTTCTTT.

In this sample, this clone turned up once. This sequence joins TRBV2 and TRBJ2-1; D is uncertain. V was cut by 2 bases and J by 2 bases, with 13 bases left in between. Germline V gene data show CDR1 as SNHLY and CDR2 as FYNNEI. The CDR3 is 16 residues long. CDR3 nucleotide sequence: TGTGCCAGCAGTGAATTTACCCGGGCCGCCTACAATGAGCAGTTCTTC. It specifies CASSEFTRAAYNEQFF. Full variable domain (outside the CDR3, taken from reference TRBV2 and TRBJ2-1): EPEVTQTPSHQVTQMGQEVILRCVPISNHLYFYWYRQILGQKVEFLVSFYNNEISEKSEIFDDQFSVERPDGSNFTLKIRSTKLEDSAMYFCASSEFTRAAYNEQFFGPGTRLTVL.

The rearrangement uses TRBV27 and TRBJ2-1; no clear D. The ends were cut back, 5 bases at V and 0 bases at J, with 8 bases in the middle. This CDR3 region has 14 residues. Per the germline V gene, CDR1 is MNHEY and CDR2 is SMNVEV (reference sequence). CDR3 sequence (DNA): TGTGCCAGCAGTGGGCTGAGCTCCTACAATGAGCAGTTCTTC. This encodes CASSGLSSYNEQFF.

This clone is a singleton in its sample. This chain links TRBV13 with TRBJ2-7; TRBD2 agrees at 8 bases. The CDR3 has 13 residues. The germline CDR1 and CDR2 sequences are PRHDT and FYEKMQ (reference sequence). V lost 0 bases, J lost 6 bases, and 1 base stayed unmatched. In nucleotides, the CDR3 is TGTGCCAGCAGCTTAGGGCTAGCGGGCGAGCAGTACTTC. It is translated as CASSLGLAGEQYF.

V and J are TRBV6-1 and TRBJ2-2; 12 nucleotides align to TRBD2. CDR1 MNHNS and CDR2 SASEGT come from the germline V gene. The CDR3 runs 15 residues. V gave up 11 bases and J gave up 7 bases; unmatched junction bases: 11. The CDR3 spells CALSLAGGPDGELFF. The CDR3 nucleotides are TGTGCCTTAAGCCTAGCGGGAGGGCCGGACGGGGAGCTGTTTTTT.

This clone was found a few times. J is TRBJ2-3 and V is TRBV9, with a possible D match to TRBD1 (6 bases). This CDR3 has 14 residues. With 3 bases removed from V and 2 bases from J, the gap between germline ends came to 10 bases. Germline V gene data show CDR1 as SGDLS and CDR2 as YYNGEE. In DNA, the CDR3 is TGTGCCAGCAGCGGGAGACAGGCCACAGATACGCAGTATTTT. Encoded protein: CASSGRQATDTQYF.

The J gene is TRBJ1-2, the V gene TRBV9; D may be TRBD1 (6 bases). Germline-derived CDR1 and CDR2 are SGDLS and YYNGEE. This CDR3 region has 15 residues. The V end was cut by 3 bases, the J end by 0 bases, with 12 bases between. This CDR3 reads CASSGYRASNYGYTF. The CDR3 coding sequence is TGTGCCAGCAGCGGGTACAGGGCCTCTAACTATGGCTACACCTTC.

The chain employs TRBV9 and TRBJ2-7; possibly TRBD1 or TRBD2 for D (5 bases each). Trimming took 2 bases from V and 3 from J, leaving 15 bases between them. Looked up from germline, CDR1 is SGDLS and CDR2 is YYNGEE. This CDR3 comprises 15 residues. CDR3 sequence (DNA): TGTGCCAGCAGCGTCCTCCGGGACGGATACTACGAGCAGTACTTC. Translating it yields CASSVLRDGYYEQYF.

The chain joins TRBV7-3 to TRBJ2-7, with 7 nucleotides matching TRBD1. V shed 5 bases, J shed 7 bases, and the junction held 11 bases outside the gene matches. Per germline, CDR1 SGHTA and CDR2 FQGTGA. The CDR3 has 14 amino acids. The CDR3 coding sequence is TGTGCCAGCAGCGCCAGAGGGGGCTCTACAGAGCAGTACTTC. Translating it yields CASSARGGSTEQYF.

The rearrangement joins TRBV11-2 to TRBJ2-5; unclear D gene. V was shortened by 1 base and J by 2 bases, with 8 bases between the two germline ends. Germline V gene sequence: CDR1 SGHAT, CDR2 FQNNGV. CDR3 size: 14 residues. The CDR3 protein is CASSLGIGQETQYF. CDR3 bases: TGTGCCAGCAGCTTAGGTATCGGTCAAGAGACCCAGTACTTC.

CDR3 residues: CASSLVGSGQETQYF. Written as DNA, the CDR3 is TGTGCCAGCAGCTTAGTAGGCAGCGGCCAAGAGACCCAGTACTTC. This chain links TRBV7-9 with TRBJ2-5; D perhaps matches TRBD2 (5 bases). Between the trimmed V and J ends, which lost 1 base and 1 base, there was a span of 10 bases. This CDR3 spans 15 amino acids. CDR1 is SEHNR, CDR2 FQNEAQ, per germline (reference sequence).

The chain joins TRBV15 to TRBJ2-7, with 10 positions matching TRBD1. The CDR3 has 14 residues. CDR1 is LNHNV and CDR2 is YYDKDF in the germline V gene (reference sequence). V lost 1 base, J lost 4 bases, and 1 base stayed unmatched. As DNA, the CDR3 is TGTGCCACCAGCAGAGCGGGACAGGGGTACGAGCAGTACTTC. It yields the protein CATSRAGQGYEQYF.

The chain uses TRBV7-9 and TRBJ2-1; D unresolved. The CDR3 runs 12 residues. The V end was cut by 3 bases, the J end by 6 bases, with 6 bases between. CDR1 SEHNR and CDR2 FQNEAQ come from the germline V gene (reference sequence). This CDR3 is CASSFPGNEQFF. In DNA form, the CDR3 reads TGTGCCAGCAGCTTCCCAGGCAATGAGCAGTTCTTC.

The CDR3 loop is CASSPHPGGLYEQYF. CDR3 DNA: TGTGCCAGCAGCCCACATCCGGGGGGACTCTACGAGCAGTACTTC. This chain connects TRBV7-6 to TRBJ2-7; 7 bases agree with TRBD2. Germline V gene lookup returns CDR1 SGHVS and CDR2 FNYEAQ. This CDR3 comprises 15 residues. Trimming at V came to 5 bases and at J to 3 bases, leaving 10 bases not matched to a gene.

The V gene is TRBV6-5, the J gene TRBJ2-1, with a possible D match to TRBD2 (6 bases). V was trimmed by 7 bases and J by 8 bases, leaving 12 bases between them. Germline loops: CDR1 MNHEY, CDR2 SVGAGI. The CDR3 loop spans 12 amino acids. CDR3 sequence reads: CASTSGWDEQFF. The CDR3, as DNA: TGTGCCAGCACGAGCGGGTGGGATGAGCAGTTCTTC.

This clone was recorded only once. The chain employs TRBV4-1 and TRBJ1-1; D unresolved. In germline, CDR1 is MGHRA, CDR2 YSYEKL. V lost 4 bases to trimming and J lost 1 base, with 16 bases between them. The CDR3 totals 16 residues. CDR3 in DNA: TGCGCCAGCAGCCCTCAAAATTACGGCCGGAACACTGAAGCTTTCTTT. Encoded protein: CASSPQNYGRNTEAFF.

The genes are TRBV7-9 and TRBJ2-3, with TRBD2 as a possible D gene (5 bases). CDR3 size: 14 residues. Germline CDR1 is SEHNR and CDR2 is FQNEAQ (reference sequence). The germline V and J ends were trimmed by 4 bases and 4 bases, with 12 bases remaining between them. CDR3 DNA sequence: TGTGCCAGCAGCTCACCCTTCGGGGCAGATACGCAGTATTTT. Translating gives CASSSPFGADTQYF.

This clone was seen a few times. The gene calls are TRBV7-9 and TRBJ2-3, with 7 positions matching TRBD1. Germline V lookup: CDR1 SEHNR, CDR2 FQNEAQ (reference sequence). CDR3 length equals 16 residues. V lost 0 bases and J lost 3; bases outside the gene matches: 6. The CDR3 DNA reads TGTGCCAGCAGCTTAGCCGAGGGGACAGCAACAGATACGCAGTATTTT. It yields the protein CASSLAEGTATDTQYF.

This clone was picked up a small number of times. Germline and junction disagree at one end, which may indicate a read error. The rearrangement uses TRBV11-2 and TRBJ1-4; D is undetermined. The CDR3 is 13 amino acids. CDR1 and CDR2 (germline): SGHAT, FQNNGV. The CDR3 loop reads CASSFRVGEKLVF. In DNA form, the CDR3 reads TGTGCCAGCAGCTTCAGAGTCGGGGAAAAACTGGTTTTT.

The CDR3 DNA reads TGTGCCAGCAGCTACGGGAGCGGAAATGAGCAGTTCTTC. Its protein is CASSYGSGNEQFF. The V call is TRBV11-2, the J call TRBJ2-1; tentatively, D is TRBD2 (6 bases). V was clipped by 4 bases and J by 7 bases, with 11 bases between them. The CDR3 runs 13 residues. The germline V gene has CDR1 SGHAT and CDR2 FQNNGV.

The chain has TRBV30 and TRBJ1-2; D unclear. The CDR3 sequence is 12 residues long. Trimming took 5 bases from V and 4 from J, leaving 11 bases between them. Germline V lookup: CDR1 GTSNPN, CDR2 SVGIG (reference sequence). CDR3 amino acids: CAWVLGRYGYTF. The CDR3 nucleotides are TGTGCCTGGGTGCTTGGCCGCTATGGCTACACCTTC.

There are a few counts of this clone. The chain combines TRBV6-5 with TRBJ1-1; no firm D call. V lost 8 bases to trimming and J lost 5 bases, with 12 bases between them. CDR1 is MNHEY and CDR2 is SVGAGI in the germline V gene. CDR3 length: 12 residues. This CDR3 is CASGPGKTEAFF. The CDR3 nucleotides are TGTGCCAGCGGTCCGGGGAAAACTGAAGCTTTCTTT.

This clone was counted only a few times. The V and J genes are TRBV7-2 and TRBJ2-7, with D unclear. Germline CDR1 reads SGHTA; CDR2 reads FQGNSA. The CDR3 spans 12 residues. V was trimmed by 5 bases and J by 0 bases, leaving 5 bases between them. CDR3 loop: CASSDGSYEQYF. In nucleotides, the CDR3 is TGTGCCAGCAGCGACGGCTCCTACGAGCAGTACTTC.